Described below is a single T cell receptor (beta chain) sequence and its context. The PCR contained 60 Vbeta and 13 Jbeta primers. Using immunoSEQ multiplex PCR, the repertoire was profiled, and TCRdb retains in-frame clones only, with some absent. The repertoire includes roughly 160,000 clones, roughly 85% of them detected once, and approximately 8.5% sits in the top ten. The entry originates in a study of cytomegalovirus exposure and HLA in healthy donors. As for the study in general: Early release data held some 79 million unique TCRs from HLA-typed donors.

The TCR sequence derives from a man younger than 30 in good health and CMV-seropositive. Sequencing was performed on PBMCs.

DNA for the CDR3: TGTGCCAGCAACCCCGGGACAGGGGGCTTTGATGAGCAGTTCTTC. Its protein product is CASNPGTGGFDEQFF. The gene calls are TRBV6-6 and TRBJ2-1, with 12 positions matching TRBD1. From germline, CDR1 is MNHNY and CDR2 SVGAGI (reference sequence). V was pared by 7 bases and J by 8 bases, with 9 bases of the junction left unmatched. The CDR3 sequence is 15 residues long.